These 19 T cell receptor beta chains were sequenced from one sample in a study of cytomegalovirus exposure and HLA in healthy donors. With 60 Vbeta and 13 Jbeta primers, the PCR was carried out. The data were produced by immunoSEQ multiplex PCR, yet TCRdb's version contains in-frame clones alone and is incomplete. The table shows about 190,000 clones, with around 86% occurring only once. What was sequenced was PBMCs. The source is a man aged 25-40 years in good health and CMV-seronegative.

V usage is TRBV5-1 and J usage is TRBJ2-5; possible D gene TRBD1, 6 bases. The germline V gene encodes CDR1 SGHRS and CDR2 YFSETQ. The V end lost 7 bases, the J end lost 4 bases, and 11 bases lay between the germline ends. The CDR3 has 12 amino acids. The CDR3 is CASGGQIETQYF. The CDR3 region has the DNA TGCGCCAGCGGCGGACAGATAGAGACCCAGTACTTC.

This clone was recorded once. The V gene is TRBV28, the J gene TRBJ1-3; TRBD1 is a possible D gene (5 bases). CDR1 is MDHEN and CDR2 is SYDVKM in the germline V gene. There are 17 residues in the CDR3. V was clipped by 7 bases and J by 0 bases, with 19 bases between them. The CDR3 here is CASTSLFPGISGNTIYF. In DNA, the CDR3 is TGTGCCAGCACGTCCCTCTTCCCAGGGATCTCTGGAAACACCATATATTTT.

J is TRBJ1-1 and V is TRBV27, with TRBD1 matching 7 bases. In germline, CDR1 is MNHEY, CDR2 SMNVEV (reference sequence). With V trimmed by 5 bases and J by 8 bases, 8 bases remained unmatched. CDR3 size: 13 residues. Here the CDR3 DNA reads TGTGCCAGCAGTGTAGACAGGGTGGGAGAAGCTTTCTTT. Translation: CASSVDRVGEAFF.

V usage is TRBV10-3 and J usage is TRBJ2-1; possibly TRBD2 for D (5 bases). Looked up from germline, CDR1 is ENHRY and CDR2 is SYGVKD. The V end lost 3 bases, the J end lost 7 bases, and 7 bases lay between the germline ends. There are 12 residues in the CDR3. The CDR3 spells CAISDSGNEQFF. In nucleotides, the CDR3 is TGTGCCATCAGTGATTCGGGGAATGAGCAGTTCTTC.

This chain joins TRBV27 and TRBJ1-1; a possible D gene is TRBD1 (5 bases). V shed 7 bases and J shed 0 bases, with 12 bases lying between them. The germline V gene encodes CDR1 MNHEY and CDR2 SMNVEV (reference sequence). This CDR3 spans 14 amino acids. CDR3 in DNA: TGTGCCAGCACTCGGACAAGGATGAACACTGAAGCTTTCTTT. This sequence encodes CASTRTRMNTEAFF.

V gene TRBV27 combines with J gene TRBJ2-2, with TRBD1 identical over 8 bases. The germline gives CDR1 MNHEY, CDR2 SMNVEV (reference sequence). The CDR3 has 15 amino acids. V lost 6 bases, J lost 5 bases, and 8 bases stayed unmatched. CDR3 sequence: CASSPPNRGTGELFF. DNA for the CDR3: TGTGCCAGCAGCCCTCCAAACAGGGGGACCGGGGAGCTGTTTTTT.

V gene TRBV5-1 combines with J gene TRBJ1-1; D uncertain. The germline gives CDR1 SGHRS, CDR2 YFSETQ. V lost 4 bases, J lost 2 bases, and 9 bases lay in between. The CDR3 runs to 13 residues. CDR3 loop: CASSARLNTEAFF. CDR3 sequence (DNA): TGCGCCAGCAGCGCCCGCCTAAACACTGAAGCTTTCTTT.

Points on this clone: This sample also contains other DNA sequences that code for the same CDR3. The chain carries TRBV27 and TRBJ2-3; D is undetermined. CDR1 MNHEY and CDR2 SMNVEV come from the germline V gene (reference sequence). The CDR3 covers 13 residues. Trimming shortened V by 2 bases and J by 1 base, and 4 bases separated the two germline ends. The CDR3 reads CASSLAGTDTQYF. CDR3 DNA sequence: TGTGCCAGCAGTTTAGCGGGCACAGATACGCAGTATTTT.

As for this clone: Other DNA sequences within the sample encode an identical CDR3. This chain connects TRBV5-1 to TRBJ1-4, with D hard to call. Germline-derived CDR1 and CDR2 are SGHRS and YFSETQ. V was pared by 3 bases and J by 0 bases, with 6 bases between. The CDR3 contains 14 residues. The CDR3 protein is CASSSTATNEKLFF. The CDR3 DNA is TGCGCCAGCAGCTCTACAGCAACTAATGAAAAACTGTTTTTT.

This clone showed up just once. The rearrangement joins TRBV27 to TRBJ2-3, with 9 bases aligning to TRBD2. Germline CDR1 and CDR2: MNHEY and SMNVEV (reference sequence). With 4 bases clipped from V and 1 base from J, the junction kept 6 bases outside the gene matches. The CDR3 spans 16 residues. CDR3 bases: TGTGCCAGCAGTTCACGACTAGCGGTACGCACAGATACGCAGTATTTT. Translation: CASSSRLAVRTDTQYF.

J is TRBJ2-3 and V is TRBV6-6; D uncertain. The length of the CDR3 is 16 residues. Trimming left V 5 bases short and J 9 bases short, with 24 bases between. Germline V gives CDR1 MNHNY, CDR2 SVGAGI (reference sequence). CDR3 sequence: CASSPVELRFIRTQYF. CDR3 nucleotides: TGTGCCAGCAGTCCCGTCGAACTCCGCTTTATCCGAACGCAGTATTTT.

CDR3 DNA: TGTGCCAGCCGTAACAGGGGTACCACAGATACGCAGTATTTT. It specifies CASRNRGTTDTQYF. The V and J genes are TRBV9 and TRBJ2-3, with TRBD1 matching over 7 bases. The J segment lost 2 bases and the V segment lost 7 bases, leaving 7 bases of the junction unmatched. Germline V gene sequence: CDR1 SGDLS, CDR2 YYNGEE. The CDR3 has 14 residues.

This chain joins TRBV6-5 and TRBJ2-2; 7 bases fit TRBD1. V trimming: 0 bases; J trimming: 6 bases; junction bases outside the gene matches: 7. Germline V gives CDR1 MNHEY, CDR2 SVGAGI. This CDR3 is 16 amino acids long. The DNA for the CDR3 is TGTGCCAGCAGTTACTCCGCCGGGACAGATGCCGGGGAGCTGTTTTTT. This codes for CASSYSAGTDAGELFF.

This clone was seen a single time. The rearrangement joins TRBV6-5 to TRBJ1-2; TRBD1 agrees at 8 bases. The trim removed 6 bases at V and 4 bases at J, leaving 7 bases unmatched. The CDR3 totals 14 residues. Germline assignment: CDR1 MNHEY and CDR2 SVGAGI. The CDR3: CASSQGQGAYGYTF. The DNA for the CDR3 is TGTGCCAGCAGCCAAGGACAGGGAGCCTATGGCTACACCTTC.

A note on this clone: The junction does not match germline at one end; this may be a read error. V gene TRBV7-9 combines with J gene TRBJ2-5; D is unresolved. Germline V lookup: CDR1 SEHNR, CDR2 FQNEAQ (reference sequence). CDR3 length: 14 residues. The chain's CDR3 is CSSSLSGPKETQYF. For the CDR3, the DNA is TGTTCCAGCAGCTTATCTGGCCCGAAAGAGACCCAGTACTTC.

V is TRBV5-8 and J is TRBJ1-1; D gene unclear. The CDR3 is 13 amino acids. The V end lost 4 bases, the J end lost 2 bases, and 9 bases lay between the germline ends. Germline loops: CDR1 SGHTS, CDR2 YDEGEE. The CDR3 is CASSRLRNTEAFF. CDR3 DNA: TGTGCCAGCAGCAGACTGAGAAACACTGAAGCTTTCTTT.

The V and J genes are TRBV5-6 and TRBJ2-2, with TRBD2 as a possible D gene (5 bases). The V gene lost 0 bases and the J gene lost 6 bases, with 9 bases spanning the gap. The CDR3 contains 14 residues. Germline V gives CDR1 SGHDT, CDR2 YYEEEE. The CDR3 spells CASSLAVAPGELFF. For the CDR3, the DNA is TGTGCCAGCAGCTTGGCGGTAGCGCCCGGGGAGCTGTTTTTT.

The rearrangement links TRBV7-9 to TRBJ2-7; 7 bases fit TRBD1. CDR1 and CDR2 from the germline V gene are SEHNR and FQNEAQ (reference sequence). The CDR3 contains 15 residues. V lost 3 bases and J lost 2; bases outside the gene matches: 7. CDR3 residues: CASSFMGQRTYEQYF. As DNA, the CDR3 is TGTGCCAGCAGCTTCATGGGACAGCGAACCTACGAGCAGTACTTC.

This rearrangement joins TRBV5-6 to TRBJ2-1; tentatively, D is TRBD2 (5 bases). Germline values: CDR1 SGHDT, CDR2 YYEEEE. The V gene lost 1 base and the J gene lost 8 bases, with 7 bases spanning the gap. The CDR3 is 12 amino acids. The CDR3 nucleotides are TGTGCCAGCAGCTTGATGGGAGATGAGCAGTTCTTC. Translation gives CASSLMGDEQFF.